These 3 T cell receptor beta chains originate from one sample sequenced in a study of T cells in Graves' hyperthyroidism and ophthalmopathy. RNA transcripts gave rise to amplified TCR beta CDR3 regions. RT-PCR in the first round (using the HTBI primer set) targeted the TCR CDR3. TCRdb passed the multiplex PCR reads through MiXCR, listing each CDR3 protein once. Of about 400,000 distinct CDR3 sequences listed, approximately 15% are singletons. The sample consisted of blood. The origin of the receptors is a woman under 30 with Graves' hyperthyroidism.

This clonotype was observed many times. The CDR3 reads CSVSSGASSYNEQFF. The CDR3 nucleotides are TGCAGCGTTTCTAGCGGGGCGAGCTCCTACAATGAGCAGTTCTTC. The rearrangement links TRBV29-1 to TRBJ2-1; 9 bases map to TRBD2. Germline CDR1 and CDR2: SQVTM and ANQGSEA. Unmatched junction bases numbered 5, after V lost 5 bases and J lost 0 bases. There are 15 residues in the CDR3.

The table lists this clonotype with many counts. This rearrangement joins TRBV10-2 to TRBJ2-7, with 10 bases that match TRBD2. V trimming: 6 bases; J trimming: 5 bases; junction bases outside the gene matches: 4. Germline assignment: CDR1 WSHSY and CDR2 SAAADI. CDR3 length: 13 amino acids. The CDR3 is CASRASGSHEQYF. In DNA form, the CDR3 reads TGCGCCAGCAGGGCTAGCGGGAGTCACGAGCAGTACTTC.

This clonotype was observed at least ten times. The chain has TRBV2 and TRBJ2-5; 11 nucleotides agree with TRBD1. Looked up from germline, CDR1 is SNHLY and CDR2 is FYNNEI. J lost 4 bases, V lost 8 bases, and 9 bases had no gene match. CDR3 length: 15 residues. The CDR3, as DNA: TGTGCCAGCTATAGTCGGACAGGGGGCCGAGAGACCCAGTACTTC. It encodes CASYSRTGGRETQYF.